This TCR beta chain was sequenced for a study of T cells in Graves' hyperthyroidism and ophthalmopathy. This clonotype was counted at least ten times. A read error may explain this, as a much larger clone is one base away. TCR beta CDR3 regions were amplified from RNA transcripts. TCR CDR3 underwent first-round RT-PCR with the HTBI primer set. TCRdb processed the multiplex PCR reads anew with MiXCR; each CDR3 protein has one entry. The table lists about 480,000 distinct CDR3 sequences, approximately 25% of them singletons. With duration under 3 months, ophthalmopathy was active: Clinical Activity Score at least 3, NOSPECS at least 4. Using 10 ml of fresh peripheral blood, PBMCs were prepared. Unmatched junction bases numbered 5, after V lost 4 bases and J lost 2 bases. The CDR3 is 15 residues long.

Sequences were obtained from blood. V and J are TRBV12-3 or TRBV12-4 and TRBJ2-5; 9 nucleotides align to TRBD1. The TCR sequence derives from a woman between 25 and 40 years old with Graves' ophthalmopathy. The CDR3 region has the DNA TGTGCCAGCAGTTCCGGGACAGGGTCGCAAGAGACCCAGTACTTC. It translates to CASSSGTGSQETQYF.